The 24 T cell receptor beta chains presented below share a single source sample, sequenced in a study of cytomegalovirus exposure and HLA in healthy donors. The PCR contained 60 Vbeta and 13 Jbeta primers. Sequencing was performed with immunoSEQ multiplex PCR; in TCRdb, only in-frame clones are kept and a portion is missing. The profile covers some 180,000 clones, with roughly 82% appearing a single time and less than 2% taken by the ten largest. The specimen sequenced was PBMCs. Every receptor here comes from a man aged 35-49 years in good health and CMV-seronegative.

This clone was observed a handful of times. This chain joins TRBV4-1 and TRBJ2-1; 11 bases align to TRBD1. Unmatched junction bases numbered 4, after V lost 4 bases and J lost 5 bases. This CDR3 is built from 15 residues. CDR1 and CDR2 from the germline V gene are MGHRA and YSYEKL. The CDR3 protein is CASSRGQGADNEQFF. The CDR3 DNA reads TGCGCCAGCAGCCGCGGACAGGGGGCTGACAATGAGCAGTTCTTC.

The CDR3 loop is CASSLSGSEAFF. The DNA of the CDR3 is TGTGCCAGCAGCTTAAGTGGCAGTGAAGCTTTCTTT. The V call is TRBV7-9, the J call TRBJ1-1; D is unresolved. This CDR3 contains 12 residues. Between the trimmed V and J ends, which lost 2 bases and 7 bases, there was a span of 8 bases. Per the germline V gene, CDR1 is SEHNR and CDR2 is FQNEAQ (reference sequence).

CDR3 sequence: CASSFEQVYGYTF. The DNA for the CDR3 is TGTGCCAGCAGCTTTGAACAGGTGTATGGCTACACCTTC. The chain employs TRBV7-2 and TRBJ1-2, with D possibly matching TRBD1 (5 bases). Trimming left V 3 bases short and J 5 bases short, with 10 bases between. The germline gives CDR1 SGHTA, CDR2 FQGNSA. The CDR3 is 13 amino acids.

The genes are TRBV6-1 and TRBJ2-1; tentative D call: TRBD2 (12 bases). This CDR3 comprises 20 residues. The germline gives CDR1 MNHNS, CDR2 SASEGT. V dropped 4 bases and J dropped 3 bases, with 28 bases sitting between them. In nucleotides, the CDR3 is TGTGCCAGCAGTGGGACAGGGGGCCCACTAGCGGGAGGATACTACAATGAGCAGTTCTTC. The encoded protein is CASSGTGGPLAGGYYNEQFF.

The chain employs TRBV2 and TRBJ1-5; tentative D call: TRBD1 (5 bases). The germline V and J ends were trimmed by 4 bases and 6 bases, with 10 bases remaining between them. Germline lookup yields CDR1 SNHLY and CDR2 FYNNEI. The CDR3 totals 13 residues. The CDR3 reads CASSAREGQPQHF. CDR3 nucleotide sequence: TGTGCCAGCAGTGCCAGGGAGGGTCAGCCCCAGCATTTT.

The chain recombines TRBV28 with TRBJ2-1; D is perhaps TRBD1 (6 bases). The V and J ends lost 9 bases and 4 bases respectively, with 19 bases between them. CDR1 is MDHEN and CDR2 is SYDVKM in the germline V gene. The CDR3 extends over 15 amino acids. CDR3 sequence reads: CASLFTGTPYNEQFF. The CDR3 coding sequence is TGTGCCAGTCTATTTACCGGGACACCGTACAATGAGCAGTTCTTC.

This clone occurred a few times. The V and J genes are TRBV4-3 and TRBJ2-1, with 8 bases matching TRBD1. The length of the CDR3 is 14 residues. The V and J ends lost 1 base and 7 bases, in that order; junction bases with no gene match: 3. CDR1 is LGHNA, CDR2 YSLEER, per germline. The CDR3: CASSQGTGNNEQFF. CDR3 nucleotide sequence: TGCGCCAGCAGCCAAGGGACAGGGAATAATGAGCAGTTCTTC.

The gene calls are TRBV30 and TRBJ1-2; D perhaps matches TRBD1 (5 bases). The CDR3 sequence is 12 residues long. The V end lost 0 bases, the J end lost 4 bases, and 6 bases lay between the germline ends. The germline gives CDR1 GTSNPN, CDR2 SVGIG (reference sequence). As DNA, the CDR3 is TGTGCCTGGAGTGTACAGGTCTATGGCTACACCTTC. Encoded protein: CAWSVQVYGYTF.

The CDR3 loop reads CASSSGVAGGQETQYF. The DNA of the CDR3 is TGTGCCAGCAGTTCCGGGGTAGCGGGGGGCCAAGAGACCCAGTACTTC. The chain combines TRBV28 with TRBJ2-5; 10 nucleotides line up with TRBD2. Trimming removed 4 bases from V and 1 base from J; junction bases left unmatched: 6. Per the germline V gene, CDR1 is MDHEN and CDR2 is SYDVKM. The CDR3 spans 16 residues.

The rearrangement joins TRBV6-6 to TRBJ2-5, with D possibly matching TRBD1 (7 bases). Germline CDR1 and CDR2: MNHNY and SVGAGI (reference sequence). V lost 7 bases and J 4 bases, leaving 10 bases between the germline ends. This CDR3 has 12 residues. CDR3 region: CASNRGGETQYF. The CDR3 region has the DNA TGTGCCAGCAACAGGGGAGGAGAGACCCAGTACTTC.

V usage is TRBV6-1 and J usage is TRBJ2-7; 9 nucleotides agree with TRBD1. The CDR3 covers 13 residues. The V segment lost 6 bases and the J segment 3 bases; nucleotides outside the gene matches: 3. Germline assignment: CDR1 MNHNS and CDR2 SASEGT. CDR3 nucleotide sequence: TGTGCCAGCAGGACAGGGGGGGGCTACGAGCAGTACTTC. Translating gives CASRTGGGYEQYF.

The rearrangement links TRBV19 to TRBJ1-5; maybe TRBD1 (5 bases). There are 15 residues in the CDR3. Germline CDR1 is LNHDA and CDR2 is SQIVND (reference sequence). V was cut by 7 bases and J by 5 bases, with 18 bases left in between. The CDR3 region is CASNWGPGNDQPQHF. CDR3 in DNA: TGTGCCAGTAACTGGGGCCCAGGGAACGATCAGCCCCAGCATTTT.

The chain is built from TRBV4-3 and TRBJ1-2; D might be TRBD1 (5 bases). Germline assignment: CDR1 LGHNA and CDR2 YSLEER. The V end lost 7 bases, the J end lost 0 bases, and 21 bases lay between the germline ends. This CDR3 region has 17 residues. The CDR3 is CASTYSSTARSNYGYTF. The CDR3 nucleotides are TGCGCCAGCACTTACTCGTCGACAGCCAGGTCTAACTATGGCTACACCTTC.

J is TRBJ2-3 and V is TRBV5-5; D is unresolved. With 1 base removed from V and 11 bases from J, the gap between germline ends came to 17 bases. The CDR3 spans 14 residues. Looked up from germline, CDR1 is SGHKS and CDR2 is YYEKEE (reference sequence). CDR3 sequence: CASSLNDSPRWQYF. CDR3 nucleotide sequence: TGTGCCAGCAGCTTGAACGACTCTCCTAGATGGCAGTATTTT.

This clone was observed a single time. The rearrangement links TRBV20-1 to TRBJ1-2; no definite D call. Germline assignment: CDR1 DFQATT and CDR2 SNEGSKA (reference sequence). The ends were cut back, 3 bases at V and 5 bases at J, with 7 bases in the middle. The CDR3 sequence is 11 residues long. CDR3 nucleotide sequence: TGCAGTGCTAGGGAGGGATATGGCTACACCTTC. Its protein product is CSAREGYGYTF.

This clone was detected only a few times. The CDR3 bases are TGTGCCAGCAGCCTTAGTAGCGTAGATACGCAGTATTTT. It is translated as CASSLSSVDTQYF. The V and J genes are TRBV7-3 and TRBJ2-3, with D perhaps TRBD2 (5 bases). Per the germline V gene, CDR1 is SGHTA and CDR2 is FQGTGA. The CDR3 sequence is 13 residues long. V was pared by 5 bases and J by 5 bases, with 11 bases between.

The J gene is TRBJ1-2, the V gene TRBV6-1; D is undetermined. CDR3 length: 14 residues. V lost 1 base to trimming and J lost 6 bases, with 12 bases between them. Germline CDR1 and CDR2: MNHNS and SASEGT. The chain's CDR3 is CASSEGLMGDGYTF. CDR3 DNA: TGTGCCAGCAGTGAAGGCCTAATGGGAGATGGCTACACCTTC.

V is TRBV27 and J is TRBJ2-4, with D tentatively TRBD2 (5 bases). CDR3 length: 18 residues. Germline V gene lookup returns CDR1 MNHEY and CDR2 SMNVEV (reference sequence). V lost 6 bases to trimming and J lost 4 bases, with 25 bases between them. The CDR3 spells CASSTKGGRIQSKNIQYF. The CDR3 nucleotides are TGTGCCAGCAGCACCAAAGGAGGACGGATCCAATCTAAAAACATTCAGTACTTC.

As DNA, the CDR3 is TGTGCCAGTAGTACGACAGGGATTGGTGAAGCTTTCTTT. Protein product: CASSTTGIGEAFF. The chain links TRBV19 to TRBJ1-1; 7 bases are a match to TRBD1. Germline V lookup: CDR1 LNHDA, CDR2 SQIVND (reference sequence). CDR3 length: 13 amino acids. The ends lost 4 bases at V and 7 bases at J; junction bases unmatched: 6.

The rearrangement links TRBV7-8 to TRBJ2-2, with D possibly being TRBD1 (6 bases). The CDR3 length is 13 residues. Per germline, CDR1 SGHVS and CDR2 FQNEAQ. Trimming pared 5 bases from V and 5 bases from J, leaving 9 bases between. The CDR3 DNA is TGTGCCAGCAGCCCCCAGGGGACCGGGGAGCTGTTTTTT. Protein: CASSPQGTGELFF.

This chain connects TRBV7-2 to TRBJ2-1; TRBD2 agrees at 8 bases. Germline lookup yields CDR1 SGHTA and CDR2 FQGNSA. V shed 5 bases and J 7 bases; nucleotides not matched to a gene: 13. The CDR3 totals 16 residues. The CDR3 DNA reads TGTGCCAGCAGCCTTGGGACTAGTGGGATGTGGAATGAGCAGTTCTTC. It translates to CASSLGTSGMWNEQFF.

The chain combines TRBV4-3 with TRBJ2-7; D is perhaps TRBD1 (6 bases). V was pared by 3 bases and J by 6 bases, with 9 bases between. Germline-derived CDR1 and CDR2 are LGHNA and YSLEER. CDR3 length: 12 amino acids. The CDR3 reads CASSHGDTEQYF. The CDR3 DNA follows: TGCGCCAGCAGCCATGGGGACACCGAGCAGTACTTC.

The J gene is TRBJ2-5, the V gene TRBV5-4; 9 bases are shared with TRBD1. From germline, CDR1 is SGHNT and CDR2 YYREEE (reference sequence). The CDR3 length is 15 residues. The J segment lost 4 bases and the V segment lost 4 bases, leaving 8 bases of the junction unmatched. Here the CDR3 reads CASSPVPGQGETQYF. CDR3 DNA sequence: TGTGCCAGCAGCCCCGTCCCGGGACAGGGAGAGACCCAGTACTTC.

J is TRBJ2-7 and V is TRBV28, with 12 bases aligning to TRBD1. This CDR3 contains 15 residues. V was clipped by 8 bases and J by 7 bases; unmatched bases: 12. Germline V gene data show CDR1 as MDHEN and CDR2 as SYDVKM. This chain's CDR3 is CASVSPGQGAREQYF. CDR3 nucleotide sequence: TGTGCCAGCGTTTCCCCGGGACAGGGGGCGCGGGAGCAGTACTTC.